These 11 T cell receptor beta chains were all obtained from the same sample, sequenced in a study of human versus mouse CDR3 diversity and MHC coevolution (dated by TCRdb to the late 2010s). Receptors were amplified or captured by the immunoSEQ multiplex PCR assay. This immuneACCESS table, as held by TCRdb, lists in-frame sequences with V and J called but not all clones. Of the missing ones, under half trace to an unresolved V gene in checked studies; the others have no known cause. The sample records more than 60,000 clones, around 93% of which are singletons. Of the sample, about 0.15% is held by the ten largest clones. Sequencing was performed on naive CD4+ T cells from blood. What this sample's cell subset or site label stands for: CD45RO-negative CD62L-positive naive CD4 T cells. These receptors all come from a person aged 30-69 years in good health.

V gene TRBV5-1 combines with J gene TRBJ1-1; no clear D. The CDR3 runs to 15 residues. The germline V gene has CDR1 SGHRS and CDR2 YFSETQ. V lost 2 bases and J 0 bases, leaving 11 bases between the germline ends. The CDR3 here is CASSLPGWMNTEAFF. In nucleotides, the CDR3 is TGCGCCAGCAGCTTACCCGGGTGGATGAACACTGAAGCTTTCTTT.

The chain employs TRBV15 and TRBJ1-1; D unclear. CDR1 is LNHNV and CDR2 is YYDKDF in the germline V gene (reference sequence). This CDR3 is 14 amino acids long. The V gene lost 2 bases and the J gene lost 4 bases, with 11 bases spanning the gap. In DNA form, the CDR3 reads TGTGCCACCAGCAGAAGAGGGTCTATCACTGAAGCTTTCTTT. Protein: CATSRRGSITEAFF.

Here the CDR3 reads CASSEGGVGAVPEAFF. In nucleotides, the CDR3 is TGCGCCAGCAGTGAGGGGGGGGTGGGCGCAGTCCCTGAAGCTTTCTTT. The chain joins TRBV10-1 to TRBJ1-1, with a tentative D call TRBD1 (5 bases). V lost 2 bases to trimming and J lost 6 bases, with 19 bases between them. Germline CDR1 reads WNHNN; CDR2 reads SYGVQD (reference sequence). This CDR3 has 16 residues.

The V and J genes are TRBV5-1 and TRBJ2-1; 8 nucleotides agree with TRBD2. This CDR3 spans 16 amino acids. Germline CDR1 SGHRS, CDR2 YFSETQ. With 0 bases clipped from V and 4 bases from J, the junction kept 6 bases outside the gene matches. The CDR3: CASSLGSSGSYNEQFF. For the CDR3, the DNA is TGCGCCAGCAGCTTGGGGTCTAGCGGGTCTTACAATGAGCAGTTCTTC.

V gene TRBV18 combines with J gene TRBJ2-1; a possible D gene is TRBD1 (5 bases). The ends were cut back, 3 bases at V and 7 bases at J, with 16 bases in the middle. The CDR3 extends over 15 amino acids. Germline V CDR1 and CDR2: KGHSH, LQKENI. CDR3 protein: CASSPGQDPRNEQFF. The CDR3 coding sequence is TGTGCCAGCTCACCGGGGCAGGACCCCCGTAATGAGCAGTTCTTC.

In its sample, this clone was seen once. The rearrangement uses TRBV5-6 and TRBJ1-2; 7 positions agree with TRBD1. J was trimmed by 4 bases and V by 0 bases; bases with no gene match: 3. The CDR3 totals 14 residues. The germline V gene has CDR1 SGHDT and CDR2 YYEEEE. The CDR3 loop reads CASSLGGGVYGYTF. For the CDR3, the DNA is TGTGCCAGCAGCTTGGGAGGGGGCGTCTATGGCTACACCTTC.

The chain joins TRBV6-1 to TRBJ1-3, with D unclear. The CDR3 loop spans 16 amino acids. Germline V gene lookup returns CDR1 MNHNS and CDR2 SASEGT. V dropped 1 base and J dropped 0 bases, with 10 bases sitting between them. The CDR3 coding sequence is TGTGCCAGCAGTGAAGGTCACGGGAACTCTGGAAACACCATATATTTT. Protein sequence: CASSEGHGNSGNTIYF.

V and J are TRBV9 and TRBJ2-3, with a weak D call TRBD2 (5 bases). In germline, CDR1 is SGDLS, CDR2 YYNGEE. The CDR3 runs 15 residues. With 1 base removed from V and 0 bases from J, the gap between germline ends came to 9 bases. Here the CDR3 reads CASSVRGISTDTQYF. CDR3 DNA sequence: TGTGCCAGCAGCGTACGAGGGATTAGCACAGATACGCAGTATTTT.

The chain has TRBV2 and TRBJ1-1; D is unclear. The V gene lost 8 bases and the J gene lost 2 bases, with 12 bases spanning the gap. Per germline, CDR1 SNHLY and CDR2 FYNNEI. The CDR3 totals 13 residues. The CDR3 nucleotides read TGTGCCAGCGGGAGGGAAACCAACACTGAAGCTTTCTTT. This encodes CASGRETNTEAFF.

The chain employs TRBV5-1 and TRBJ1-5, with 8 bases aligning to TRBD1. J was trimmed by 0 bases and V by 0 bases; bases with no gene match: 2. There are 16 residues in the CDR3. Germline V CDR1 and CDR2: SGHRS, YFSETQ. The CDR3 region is CASSLGDRHSNQPQHF. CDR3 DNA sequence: TGCGCCAGCAGCTTGGGGGACAGGCATAGCAATCAGCCCCAGCATTTT.

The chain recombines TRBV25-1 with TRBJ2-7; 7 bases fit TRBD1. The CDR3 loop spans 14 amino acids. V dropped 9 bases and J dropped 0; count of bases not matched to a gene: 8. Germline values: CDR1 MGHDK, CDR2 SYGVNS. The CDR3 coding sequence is TGTGCCAGGAGAGGGGGCTTGCCCTCCTACGAGCAGTACTTC. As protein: CARRGGLPSYEQYF.